Shown below are 20 T cell receptor beta chains from a single sample sequenced in a study of T cell clonality in common variable immunodeficiency. TCRdb keeps only in-frame clones here, not all; method: immunoSEQ multiplex PCR. This sample carries over 55,000 clones and no singletons, and 1.5% to 2% goes to the top ten. The specimen was peripheral blood mononuclear cells. Receptors were obtained from a person aged 18-69 years in good health.

This clone was recorded at least ten times. The DNA ends 3 residues before the CDR3 does, and the rest of the CDR3 is filled in from the germline J gene. The V and J genes are TRBV2 and TRBJ2-3, with 8 positions matching TRBD2. The ends lost 5 bases at V and 3 bases at J; junction bases unmatched: 7. The CDR3 length is 15 residues. CDR1 and CDR2 from the germline V gene are SNHLY and FYNNEI. The sequenced part of the CDR3 DNA is TGTGCCAGCAGTTACAGCGGGAGTGAAACAGATACG. It translates to CASSYSGSETDT. The CDR3 reads in full as CASSYSGSETDTQYF.

This clone was seen repeatedly, ten times or more. The read terminates 3 residues ahead of where the CDR3 ends, so the germline J gene completes it. The rearrangement uses TRBV30 and TRBJ1-1, with TRBD1 as a possible D gene (6 bases). The V and J ends lost 4 bases and 1 base respectively, with 10 bases between them. The germline gives CDR1 GTSNPN, CDR2 SVGIG (reference sequence). CDR3 length equals 13 residues. This chain's CDR3 is CAWKGHPNTEAFF. CDR3 DNA (partial): TGTGCCTGGAAGGGACACCCGAACACTGAA.

Many counts were recorded for this clone. The CDR3 is cut off 3 residues early in the read; its end comes from the germline J gene. The J gene is TRBJ2-5, the V gene TRBV29-1; TRBD2 matches at 8 bases. The germline V gene has CDR1 SQVTM and CDR2 ANQGSEA. V lost 2 bases, J lost 2 bases, and 13 bases stayed unmatched. This CDR3 spans 17 amino acids. The covered CDR3 bases are TGCAGCGTTGAATTGATGAAGAGCGGGAGTGAGCAAGAGACC. The encoded protein is CSVELMKSGSEQET. The entire CDR3 protein reads CSVELMKSGSEQETQYF.

This clone occurred many times. The read is 3 residues too short to cover the CDR3 end, so that end is filled in from the germline J gene. V gene TRBV5-1 combines with J gene TRBJ2-1, with 10 bases that match TRBD1. Germline CDR1 is SGHRS and CDR2 is YFSETQ. The CDR3 extends over 15 amino acids. The V and J ends lost 2 bases and 9 bases, in that order; junction bases with no gene match: 8. The CDR3 loop is CASSFSTGGFGEQFF. The sequenced CDR3 bases are TGCGCCAGCAGCTTCTCGACAGGGGGCTTTGGTGAG.

Many counts were recorded for this clone. The read terminates 3 residues ahead of where the CDR3 ends, so the germline J gene completes it. The chain is built from TRBV7-3 and TRBJ2-1; 8 positions match TRBD2. J lost 7 bases, V lost 6 bases, and 11 bases had no gene match. The CDR3 consists of 15 residues. Germline-derived CDR1 and CDR2 are SGHTA and FQGTGA. The chain's CDR3 is CASSLLSSGLNEQFF. The sequenced part of the CDR3 DNA is TGTGCCAGCAGTCTATTGTCTAGCGGGCTTAATGAG.

This clone has at least ten counts. The read finishes 3 residues shy of the CDR3 end, and the germline J gene is used to complete it. The chain uses TRBV5-1 and TRBJ2-1; D is perhaps TRBD1 (7 bases). CDR1 SGHRS and CDR2 YFSETQ come from the germline V gene. The length of the CDR3 is 16 residues. With 7 bases removed from V and 8 bases from J, the gap between germline ends came to 25 bases. The CDR3: CASSRTGEGSGYEQFF. CDR3 bases read: TGCGCCAGCTCGAGAACAGGGGAAGGGAGCGGGTATGAG.

This clone appeared many times. The read is 3 residues too short to cover the CDR3 end, so that end is filled in from the germline J gene. The chain uses TRBV5-1 and TRBJ2-1; no firm D call. The CDR3 has 13 residues. The V and J ends lost 6 bases and 5 bases respectively, with 12 bases between them. The germline V gene encodes CDR1 SGHRS and CDR2 YFSETQ. CDR3 DNA, as far as it was read: TGCGCCAGCACCAATATAGCCGACAATGAG. Residues: CASTNIADNE. The entire CDR3 is CASTNIADNEQFF.

This clone came up many times. The CDR3 end is not reached by the read, which stops 3 residues before it; the germline J gene fills it in. V usage is TRBV18 and J usage is TRBJ2-7; D is undetermined. V was trimmed by 0 bases and J by 0 bases, leaving 18 bases between them. This CDR3 comprises 18 residues. Germline lookup yields CDR1 KGHSH and CDR2 LQKENI. The CDR3: CASSPPRNSPRSSYEQYF. The DNA read from the CDR3 is TGTGCCAGCTCACCACCTCGGAACAGCCCCAGGAGCTCCTACGAG.

This clone was counted only a few times. The CDR3 end lies 3 residues beyond the end of the read and is filled in from the germline J gene. The chain links TRBV10-3 to TRBJ2-7; 13 bases agree with TRBD2. V shed 5 bases and J 0 bases; nucleotides not matched to a gene: 4. The CDR3 totals 16 residues. Per germline, CDR1 ENHRY and CDR2 SYGVKD. The CDR3: CAISNGTSGTSYEQYF. The sequenced CDR3 bases are TGTGCCATCAGTAACGGGACTAGCGGGACCTCCTACGAG.

Many counts were recorded for this clone. CDR3 DNA (partial): TGTGCCAGCAGCCCCTCGGGGGGTGAG. It specifies CASSPSGGE. The whole CDR3 reads CASSPSGGEQFF. V is TRBV7-3 and J is TRBJ2-1, with TRBD2 matching over 7 bases. The read halts 3 residues ahead of the CDR3 end, with the missing end drawn from the germline J gene. The germline CDR1 and CDR2 sequences are SGHTA and FQGTGA. The CDR3 is 12 amino acids. The V gene end was trimmed by 5 bases and the J gene end by 9 bases; junction bases not matched to a gene: 4. The whole variable domain, filled in from reference TRBV7-3 and TRBJ2-1, reads GAGVSQTPSNKVTEKGKYVELRCDPISGHTALYWYRQSLGQGPEFLIYFQGTGAADDSGLPNDRFFAVRPEGSVSTLKIQRTERGDSAVYLCASSPSGGEQFFGPGTRLTVL.

This clone was counted at least ten times. With the read ending 3 residues before the CDR3 end, the germline J gene is used to fill in that end. The rearrangement joins TRBV20-1 to TRBJ2-2; 8 positions agree with TRBD2. The CDR3 has 16 amino acids. Germline assignment: CDR1 DFQATT and CDR2 SNEGSKA (reference sequence). J lost 4 bases, V lost 3 bases, and 10 bases had no gene match. CDR3 amino acids: CSARPTGTRSTGELFF. Partial CDR3 DNA: TGCAGTGCTAGGCCAACCGGGACTAGGAGCACCGGGGAG.

The sample holds many counts of this clone. The sequence runs out 3 residues before the end of the CDR3; the remainder is reconstructed from the germline J gene. V gene TRBV5-1 combines with J gene TRBJ2-7; 10 nucleotides match TRBD1. Germline V CDR1 and CDR2: SGHRS, YFSETQ. This CDR3 has 15 amino acids. J lost 5 bases, V lost 1 base, and 6 bases had no gene match. CDR3 residues: CASSLLGQGNHEQYF. The DNA read from the CDR3 is TGCGCCAGCAGCTTGTTGGGACAGGGGAATCACGAG.

This clone was detected ten times or more. Read sequence stops 3 residues before the CDR3 end, and the germline J gene provides the missing end. This chain connects TRBV10-3 to TRBJ1-5; TRBD1 might be the D (5 bases). Trimming stripped 6 bases from V and 5 bases from J, with 11 bases between. Germline V gene lookup returns CDR1 ENHRY and CDR2 SYGVKD. The length of the CDR3 is 13 residues. CDR3 region: CAISGGLDQPQHF. The CDR3 bases that were read are TGTGCCATCAGCGGGGGGTTGGATCAGCCC.

This clone was observed at least ten times. The junction shows a germline mismatch at one end, possibly a read error. The CDR3 end is not reached by the read, which stops 3 residues before it; the germline J gene fills it in. The J gene is TRBJ2-7, the V gene TRBV4-2; 7 nucleotides match TRBD1. The V gene's germline CDR1 is LGHNA and CDR2 YNFKEQ. The CDR3 extends over 14 amino acids. This CDR3 reads CASSQQGQGYEQYF. Incomplete CDR3 DNA: TGCGCCAGCAGCCAACAGGGGCAAGGCTACGAG.

This clone has at least ten counts. CDR3 residues: CASSGASGRVGEQFF. The CDR3 DNA, read in part, is TGCGCCAGCAGCGGAGCTAGCGGGAGGGTGGGTGAG. The chain carries TRBV5-1 and TRBJ2-1; 12 nucleotides line up with TRBD2. The observed sequence ends 3 residues before the CDR3 terminus, with the missing tail filled in from the germline J gene. The V and J ends lost 4 bases and 9 bases, in that order; junction bases with no gene match: 8. Germline V gene lookup returns CDR1 SGHRS and CDR2 YFSETQ. The CDR3 consists of 15 residues.

This clone was counted ten times or more. The read stops 3 residues short of the end of the CDR3; the missing end is completed from the germline J gene. The rearrangement links TRBV15 to TRBJ2-1; 9 bases are shared with TRBD2. Per the germline V gene, CDR1 is LNHNV and CDR2 is YYDKDF (reference sequence). The CDR3 covers 15 residues. The V segment lost 4 bases and the J segment 4 bases; nucleotides outside the gene matches: 5. CDR3 in amino acids: CATSMASGTYNEQFF. CDR3 DNA, as far as it was read: TGTGCCACCAGCATGGCTAGCGGGACTTACAATGAG.

This clone was recorded many times. The CDR3 is CASSLGGTGASGANVLTF. CDR3 DNA, as far as it was read: TGCGCCAGCAGCTTGGGTGGGACAGGGGCTTCTGGGGCCAACGTC. The rearrangement joins TRBV5-1 to TRBJ2-6; 10 bases match TRBD1. The observed sequence ends 3 residues before the CDR3 terminus, with the missing tail filled in from the germline J gene. With 0 bases clipped from V and 1 base from J, the junction kept 4 bases outside the gene matches. Germline assignment: CDR1 SGHRS and CDR2 YFSETQ. The CDR3 is 18 residues long.

This clone was picked up many times. Read sequence stops 3 residues before the CDR3 end, and the germline J gene provides the missing end. This chain uses TRBV28 with TRBJ2-3; D gene uncertain. The CDR3 has 14 residues. Between the trimmed V and J ends, which lost 2 bases and 2 bases, there was a span of 8 bases. Germline CDR1 and CDR2: MDHEN and SYDVKM. The CDR3 reads CASSLRVFTDTQYF. The sequenced part of the CDR3 DNA is TGTGCCAGCAGTTTACGGGTCTTCACAGATACG.

This clone was counted at least ten times. Read coverage stops 3 residues before the CDR3 terminus; the germline J gene supplies the remainder. The J gene is TRBJ2-2, the V gene TRBV18; TRBD2 matches at 8 bases. Germline V lookup: CDR1 KGHSH, CDR2 LQKENI. J was trimmed by 6 bases and V by 0 bases; bases with no gene match: 6. The CDR3 has 16 residues. The sequenced part of the CDR3 DNA is TGTGCCAGCTCACCACCTTTCAGCGGGAGCCCCGGGGAG. It encodes CASSPPFSGSPGE. The entire CDR3 sequence reads CASSPPFSGSPGELFF. Variable domain in full (rest from reference TRBV18 and TRBJ2-2): NAGVMQNPRHLVRRRGQEARLRCSPMKGHSHVYWYRQLPEEGLKFMVYLQKENIIDESGMPKERFSAEFPKEGPSILRIQQVVRGDSAAYFCASSPPFSGSPGELFFGEGSRLTVL.

This clone was counted many times. The read finishes 3 residues shy of the CDR3 end, and the germline J gene is used to complete it. The chain is built from TRBV18 and TRBJ2-7; the D gene is possibly TRBD2 (5 bases). V shed 3 bases and J shed 0 bases, with 12 bases lying between them. This CDR3 comprises 15 residues. Germline V lookup: CDR1 KGHSH, CDR2 LQKENI. The CDR3 region is CASSPSSSRSYEQYF. The part of the CDR3 DNA that was read is TGTGCCAGCTCACCCAGCTCTAGCCGCTCCTACGAG. Drawing the rest from reference TRBV18 and TRBJ2-7, the complete variable domain is NAGVMQNPRHLVRRRGQEARLRCSPMKGHSHVYWYRQLPEEGLKFMVYLQKENIIDESGMPKERFSAEFPKEGPSILRIQQVVRGDSAAYFCASSPSSSRSYEQYFGPGTRLTVT.